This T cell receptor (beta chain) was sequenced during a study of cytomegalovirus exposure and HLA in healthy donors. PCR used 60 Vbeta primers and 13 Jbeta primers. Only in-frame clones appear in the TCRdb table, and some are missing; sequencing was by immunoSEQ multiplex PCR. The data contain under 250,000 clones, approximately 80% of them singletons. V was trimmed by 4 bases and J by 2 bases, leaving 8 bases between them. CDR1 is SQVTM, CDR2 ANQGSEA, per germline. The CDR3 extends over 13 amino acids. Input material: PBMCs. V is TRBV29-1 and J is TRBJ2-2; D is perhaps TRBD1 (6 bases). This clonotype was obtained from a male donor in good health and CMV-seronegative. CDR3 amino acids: CSVAGHNTGELFF. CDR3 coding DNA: TGCAGCGTTGCGGGACACAACACCGGGGAGCTGTTTTTT.